The 23 T cell receptor beta chains below were found in one sample sequenced in a study of T-cell reconstitution after alpha-beta-depleted transplantation in children. A library of TCRbeta sequences, prepared with unique molecular identifiers, was generated. TCRdb independently ran MiXCR on the PCR reads; one entry per CDR3 protein. The sample has more than 450,000 distinct CDR3 sequences, approximately 20% seen once. Sequenced material: PBMCs from the stem cell graft donor, taken from the stem cell graft. These receptors all come from a human donor who donated a stem cell graft to a child with acute lymphoblastic leukemia.

J is TRBJ1-2 and V is TRBV20-1; TRBD1 is a possible D gene (5 bases). The CDR3 loop spans 14 amino acids. CDR1 DFQATT and CDR2 SNEGSKA come from the germline V gene (reference sequence). V lost 7 bases to trimming and J lost 4 bases, with 19 bases between them. The CDR3, as DNA: TGCAGTGGTACAGGCGTCGGAGGCAGCTATGGCTACACCTTC. This gives the protein CSGTGVGGSYGYTF.

This clonotype turned up a few times. CDR3 nucleotide sequence: TGTGCCAGCAGTCCATCTCATCCCACTGAAGCTTTCTTT. This gives the protein CASSPSHPTEAFF. The chain employs TRBV7-9 and TRBJ1-1, with no clear D. V was cut by 6 bases and J by 4 bases, with 12 bases left in between. CDR3 size: 13 residues. Germline lookup yields CDR1 SEHNR and CDR2 FQNEAQ (reference sequence).

This clonotype was observed a handful of times. This rearrangement joins TRBV5-1 to TRBJ2-2; perhaps TRBD2 as D (5 bases). CDR1 and CDR2 from the germline V gene are SGHRS and YFSETQ. V was clipped by 4 bases and J by 4 bases, with 8 bases between them. The CDR3 runs 13 residues. CDR3 sequence: CASSHGVTGELFF. CDR3 DNA: TGCGCCAGCAGCCACGGGGTCACCGGGGAGCTGTTTTTT.

This clonotype has more than one count but fewer than ten. V is TRBV5-1 and J is TRBJ2-7, with 8 positions matching TRBD1. The CDR3 is made up of 14 amino acids. Per the germline V gene, CDR1 is SGHRS and CDR2 is YFSETQ. Trimming removed 4 bases from V and 3 bases from J; junction bases left unmatched: 6. The CDR3 spells CASSRRDRNYEQYF. The DNA for the CDR3 is TGCGCCAGCAGCCGCCGGGACAGGAACTACGAGCAGTACTTC.

The gene calls are TRBV5-1 and TRBJ2-3; D is possibly TRBD2 (5 bases). Germline assignment: CDR1 SGHRS and CDR2 YFSETQ. The CDR3 is 15 residues long. V lost 3 bases, J lost 3 bases, and 14 bases lay in between. CDR3 protein: CASSSDLSETDTQYF. The CDR3, as DNA: TGCGCCAGCAGCTCGGACTTGTCAGAGACAGATACGCAGTATTTT.

This clonotype was counted ten times or more. V is TRBV7-9 and J is TRBJ1-6; D ambiguous. There are 12 residues in the CDR3. V was clipped by 2 bases and J by 9 bases, with 5 bases between them. The germline gives CDR1 SEHNR, CDR2 FQNEAQ (reference sequence). The CDR3 here is CASSLSPSPLHF. The CDR3 nucleotides read TGTGCCAGCAGCTTATCCCCTTCACCCCTCCACTTT. The full variable domain, with the rest looked up from reference TRBV7-9 and TRBJ1-6, is DTGVSQNPRHKITKRGQNVTFRCDPISEHNRLYWYRQTLGQGPEFLTYFQNEAQLEKSRLLSDRFSAERPKGSFSTLEIQRTEQGDSAMYLCASSLSPSPLHFGNGTRLTVT.

This clonotype was detected a few times. V and J are TRBV5-6 and TRBJ2-1, with D tentatively TRBD2 (6 bases). Trimming pared 0 bases from V and 0 bases from J, leaving 16 bases between. The germline gives CDR1 SGHDT, CDR2 YYEEEE. This CDR3 region has 18 residues. Here the CDR3 reads CASSLGGLAPSSYNEQFF. CDR3 bases: TGTGCCAGCAGCTTGGGGGGTCTAGCGCCCAGCTCCTACAATGAGCAGTTCTTC.

V is TRBV10-3 and J is TRBJ1-1; D remains ambiguous. Between the trimmed V and J ends, which lost 3 bases and 0 bases, there was a span of 5 bases. The CDR3 totals 13 residues. Germline CDR1 and CDR2: ENHRY and SYGVKD. The CDR3 protein is CAISDQMNTEAFF. CDR3 nucleotides: TGTGCCATCAGTGATCAAATGAACACTGAAGCTTTCTTT.

The table lists this clonotype with a few counts. The chain links TRBV3-1 to TRBJ2-6; D is uncertain. CDR3 length: 16 amino acids. V shed 1 base and J shed 2 bases, with 9 bases lying between them. Germline V lookup: CDR1 LGHDT, CDR2 YNNKEL (reference sequence). The CDR3 region is CASSQGEWAGANVLTF. The CDR3 DNA is TGTGCCAGCAGCCAAGGAGAGTGGGCTGGGGCCAACGTCCTGACTTTC.

There are a few counts of this clonotype. The gene calls are TRBV5-6 and TRBJ2-1; D gene uncertain. The germline gives CDR1 SGHDT, CDR2 YYEEEE. V was cut by 4 bases and J by 7 bases, with 18 bases left in between. The CDR3 has 15 amino acids. The CDR3 spells CASSPMSSDVNEQFF. In DNA form, the CDR3 reads TGTGCCAGCAGCCCGATGTCATCGGATGTTAATGAGCAGTTCTTC.

This clonotype showed up just a few times. The chain employs TRBV6-1 and TRBJ2-1, with a tentative D call TRBD2 (6 bases). This CDR3 region has 13 residues. V was pared by 8 bases and J by 9 bases, with 17 bases between. Per germline, CDR1 MNHNS and CDR2 SASEGT. The CDR3 coding sequence is TGTGCCAGCCTCACCGCGGTGGGGGGTGAGCAGTTCTTC. Its protein is CASLTAVGGEQFF.

Comment on this clonotype: A much larger clone lies one base from this, so it may be a read error. The genes are TRBV5-1 and TRBJ2-5; D remains ambiguous. This CDR3 comprises 11 residues. Germline V gene lookup returns CDR1 SGHRS and CDR2 YFSETQ. The CDR3 here is CTSSYQETQYF. The CDR3 region has the DNA TGCACCAGCAGCTACCAAGAGACCCAGTACTTC. The variable domain in full, completed from reference TRBV5-1 and TRBJ2-5, reads KAGVTQTPRYLIKTRGQQVTLSCSPISGHRSVSWYQQTPGQGLQFLFEYFSETQRNKGNFPGRFSGRQFSNSRSEMNVSTLELGDSALYLCTSSYQETQYFGPGTRLLVL.

The V and J genes are TRBV5-8 and TRBJ1-2; perhaps TRBD1 as D (6 bases). The CDR3 totals 13 residues. Trimming removed 3 bases at V and 8 bases at J, with 14 bases between. CDR1 and CDR2 from the germline V gene are SGHTS and YDEGEE. CDR3 DNA sequence: TGTGCCAGCAGCTGGTGGGGCAGGGGCGGCTACACCTTC. Translation: CASSWWGRGGYTF.

This chain joins TRBV12-3 or TRBV12-4 and TRBJ1-2, with D perhaps matching TRBD1 (6 bases). The V end lost 6 bases, the J end lost 11 bases, and 19 bases lay between the germline ends. This CDR3 contains 13 residues. The DNA of the CDR3 is TGTGCCAGCAGCTCTACAGGGCCTTCAAGGTACACCTTC. Its protein product is CASSSTGPSRYTF.

This clonotype was counted a few times. The junction does not match germline at one end; this may be a read error. The rearrangement uses TRBV12-3 or TRBV12-4 and TRBJ2-7, with 9 bases matching TRBD2. The CDR3 loop spans 11 amino acids. The CDR3 nucleotides read TGTGCCAGCAGTCAGGGTAGCGGGGGAAACTTC. It is translated as CASSQGSGGNF.

V gene TRBV4-2 combines with J gene TRBJ2-1; 7 positions match TRBD2. CDR3 size: 16 residues. Germline trimming cut 0 bases from V and 5 bases from J; bases unmatched to any gene: 7. CDR1 is LGHNA, CDR2 YNFKEQ, per germline. CDR3 sequence: CASSQDMTAGNNEQFF. CDR3 DNA sequence: TGTGCCAGCAGCCAAGATATGACAGCGGGAAACAATGAGCAGTTCTTC.

The rearrangement links TRBV4-2 to TRBJ2-7; 14 bases align to TRBD2. The germline gives CDR1 LGHNA, CDR2 YNFKEQ. V gave up 3 bases and J gave up 2 bases; unmatched junction bases: 3. This CDR3 is built from 16 residues. The CDR3 loop is CASSQGLAGVTYEQYF. CDR3 bases: TGTGCCAGCAGCCAGGGACTAGCGGGAGTGACCTACGAGCAGTACTTC.

The gene calls are TRBV24-1 and TRBJ1-3; D remains unclear. This CDR3 spans 13 amino acids. V was cut by 8 bases and J by 4 bases, with 11 bases left in between. Germline V lookup: CDR1 KGHDR, CDR2 SFDVKD. CDR3 region: CATTNVEGNTIYF. DNA for the CDR3: TGTGCCACCACGAATGTGGAAGGAAACACCATATATTTT.

The chain recombines TRBV27 with TRBJ1-2, with 9 bases fitting TRBD1. This CDR3 has 14 amino acids. Per the germline V gene, CDR1 is MNHEY and CDR2 is SMNVEV (reference sequence). The trim removed 5 bases at V and 8 bases at J, leaving 9 bases unmatched. The CDR3 loop reads CASSPDRGAEGYTF. The CDR3 DNA sequence: TGTGCCAGCAGTCCGGACAGGGGAGCTGAGGGCTACACCTTC.

V and J are TRBV12-3 or TRBV12-4 and TRBJ2-7; D is uncertain. Trimming shortened V by 1 base and J by 5 bases, and 15 bases separated the two germline ends. The CDR3 totals 15 residues. Written as DNA, the CDR3 is TGTGCCAGCAGTTTAGTAGACCACTTGGGGAACGAGCAGTACTTC. This gives the protein CASSLVDHLGNEQYF.

This rearrangement joins TRBV20-1 to TRBJ1-2; D is uncertain. The CDR3 has 16 amino acids. The V gene lost 0 bases and the J gene lost 9 bases, with 23 bases spanning the gap. Germline assignment: CDR1 DFQATT and CDR2 SNEGSKA (reference sequence). The CDR3 nucleotides are TGCAGTGCTAGAGATGCGGGGAGGGCCGCCCATCATAGCTACACCTTC. It translates to CSARDAGRAAHHSYTF.

This clonotype was found a few times. The rearrangement uses TRBV5-1 and TRBJ2-3; 10 bases agree with TRBD2. Unmatched junction bases numbered 5, after V lost 4 bases and J lost 0 bases. The CDR3 extends over 16 amino acids. Germline V gene lookup returns CDR1 SGHRS and CDR2 YFSETQ. The CDR3 coding sequence is TGCGCCAGCAGCCCCGCTAGCGGGAGTAGCACAGATACGCAGTATTTT. Residues: CASSPASGSSTDTQYF.

As regards this clonotype: A junction boundary mismatches the germline segment, possibly from a read error. The chain has TRBV7-2 and TRBJ1-5; D remains unclear. In germline, CDR1 is SGHTA, CDR2 FQGNSA. The CDR3 is 13 amino acids. CDR3 in DNA: TGTGCCATCAGCCCTAAAACATATCAGCCCCAGCATTTT. Amino acid sequence: CAISPKTYQPQHF.